This entry lists 2 T cell receptor beta chains sequenced from one sample in a study of graft-versus-host responses after intestinal transplantation. Only in-frame clones appear in the TCRdb table, and some are missing; sequencing was by immunoSEQ multiplex PCR. This sample carries fewer than 65,000 clones, approximately 88% of them seen once, and the ten largest clones take roughly 0.62%. Antigens for these TCRs are unknown. The sample consisted of unstimulated CD4+ T cells sorted from spleen or lymph node cells, taken before transplant. The receptors originated from a human donor who was the organ donor for an intestinal transplant.

Turning to this clone: The junction shows a germline mismatch at one end, possibly a read error. J is TRBJ1-2 and V is TRBV2, with TRBD1 matching 9 bases. The germline CDR1 and CDR2 sequences are SNHLY and FYNNEI. The CDR3 loop spans 13 amino acids. The DNA for the CDR3 is TGTGCCAGCAGTAGGGGGACAGGGCTTCGGTGCCCCTTC. Amino acid sequence: CASSRGTGLRCPF.

The chain carries TRBV5-1 and TRBJ2-3, with TRBD2 matching 11 bases. This CDR3 has 16 residues. The V gene end was trimmed by 0 bases and the J gene end by 2 bases; junction bases not matched to a gene: 2. Germline V gene sequence: CDR1 SGHRS, CDR2 YFSETQ. The CDR3 sequence: CASSLDSGRATDTQYF. In DNA form, the CDR3 reads TGCGCCAGCAGCTTGGATAGCGGGAGGGCCACAGATACGCAGTATTTT.